This T cell receptor beta chain was identified in a study of cytomegalovirus exposure and HLA in healthy donors. This CDR3 is 14 amino acids long. Trimming took off 6 bases at V and 5 bases at J, with 16 bases between the two ends. The germline V gene encodes CDR1 ENHRY and CDR2 SYGVKD. Both 60 Vbeta primers and 13 Jbeta primers went into the PCR. Profiled with immunoSEQ multiplex PCR; TCRdb holds only in-frame clones, not every one. The table has about 150,000 clones, under 75% seen once. This clonotype was obtained from a woman aged 55-70 years in good health and CMV-seropositive. Material: PBMCs. The J gene is TRBJ1-2, the V gene TRBV10-3; a weak D match, TRBD1 (6 bases). The CDR3 DNA sequence: TGTGCCATCAGCCCCGGGGACAATTTTTATGGCTACACCTTC. This encodes CAISPGDNFYGYTF.